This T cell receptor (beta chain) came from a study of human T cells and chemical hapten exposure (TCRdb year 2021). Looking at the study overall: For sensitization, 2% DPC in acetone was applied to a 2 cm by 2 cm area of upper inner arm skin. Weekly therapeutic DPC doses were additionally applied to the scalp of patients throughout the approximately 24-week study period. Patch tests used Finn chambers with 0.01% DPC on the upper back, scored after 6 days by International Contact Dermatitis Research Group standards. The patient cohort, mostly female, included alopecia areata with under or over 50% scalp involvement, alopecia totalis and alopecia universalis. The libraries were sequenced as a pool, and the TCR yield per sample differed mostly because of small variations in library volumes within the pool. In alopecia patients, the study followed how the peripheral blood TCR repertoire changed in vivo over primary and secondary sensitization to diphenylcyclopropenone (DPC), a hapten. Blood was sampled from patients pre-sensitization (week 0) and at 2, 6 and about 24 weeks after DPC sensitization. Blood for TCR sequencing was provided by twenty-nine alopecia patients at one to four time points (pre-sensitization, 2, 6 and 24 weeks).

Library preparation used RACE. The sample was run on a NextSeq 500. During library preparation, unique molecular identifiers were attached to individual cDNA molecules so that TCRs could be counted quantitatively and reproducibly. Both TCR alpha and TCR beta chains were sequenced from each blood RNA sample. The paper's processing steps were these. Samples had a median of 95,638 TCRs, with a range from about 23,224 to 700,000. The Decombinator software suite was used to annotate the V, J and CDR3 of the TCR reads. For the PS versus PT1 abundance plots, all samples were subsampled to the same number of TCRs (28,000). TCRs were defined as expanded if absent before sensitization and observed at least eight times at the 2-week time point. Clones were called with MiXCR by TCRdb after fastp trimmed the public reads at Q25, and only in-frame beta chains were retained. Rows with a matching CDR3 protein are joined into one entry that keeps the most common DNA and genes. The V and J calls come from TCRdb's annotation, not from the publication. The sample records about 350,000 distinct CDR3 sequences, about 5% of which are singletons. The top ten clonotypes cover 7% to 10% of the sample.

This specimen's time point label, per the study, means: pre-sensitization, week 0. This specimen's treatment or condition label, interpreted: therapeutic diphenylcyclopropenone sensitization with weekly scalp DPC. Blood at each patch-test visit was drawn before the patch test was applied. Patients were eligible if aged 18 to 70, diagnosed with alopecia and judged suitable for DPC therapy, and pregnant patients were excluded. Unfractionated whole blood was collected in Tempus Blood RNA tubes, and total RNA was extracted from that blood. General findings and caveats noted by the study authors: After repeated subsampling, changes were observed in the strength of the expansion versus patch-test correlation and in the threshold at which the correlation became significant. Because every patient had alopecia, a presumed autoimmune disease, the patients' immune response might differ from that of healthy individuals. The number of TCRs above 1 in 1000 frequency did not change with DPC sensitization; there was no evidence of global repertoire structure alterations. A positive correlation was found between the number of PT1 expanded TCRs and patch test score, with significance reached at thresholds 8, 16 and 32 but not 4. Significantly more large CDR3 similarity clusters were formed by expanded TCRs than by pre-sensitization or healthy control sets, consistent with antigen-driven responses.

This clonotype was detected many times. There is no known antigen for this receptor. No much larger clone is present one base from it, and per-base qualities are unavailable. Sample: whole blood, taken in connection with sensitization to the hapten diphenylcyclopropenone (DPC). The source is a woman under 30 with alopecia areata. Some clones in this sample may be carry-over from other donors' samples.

The DNA reads TGTGCCAGCAGCTTATTCGGACAGGGCGACACTGAAGCTTTCTTT. It translates to CASSLFGQGDTEAFF. The chain was built from TRBV7-3 and TRBJ1-1, with TRBD1 matching 8 junction bases. Including the terminal cysteine and phenylalanine, the CDR3 comprises 15 residues. Only the CDR3 portion is preserved as DNA: 45 bases, with reading frame beginning at the first base. CDR1 SGHTA and CDR2 FQGTGA were looked up in the germline V gene. V has 2 bases trimmed and J has 3 bases trimmed; junction bases matching no gene number 5. Outside the CDR3, residues come from the reference TRBV7-3 and TRBJ1-1 proteins, so the full variable domain is: GAGVSQTPSNKVTEKGKYVELRCDPISGHTALYWYRQSLGQGPEFLIYFQGTGAADDSGLPNDRFFAVRPEGSVSTLKIQRTERGDSAVYLCASSLFGQGDTEAFFGQGTRLTVV.